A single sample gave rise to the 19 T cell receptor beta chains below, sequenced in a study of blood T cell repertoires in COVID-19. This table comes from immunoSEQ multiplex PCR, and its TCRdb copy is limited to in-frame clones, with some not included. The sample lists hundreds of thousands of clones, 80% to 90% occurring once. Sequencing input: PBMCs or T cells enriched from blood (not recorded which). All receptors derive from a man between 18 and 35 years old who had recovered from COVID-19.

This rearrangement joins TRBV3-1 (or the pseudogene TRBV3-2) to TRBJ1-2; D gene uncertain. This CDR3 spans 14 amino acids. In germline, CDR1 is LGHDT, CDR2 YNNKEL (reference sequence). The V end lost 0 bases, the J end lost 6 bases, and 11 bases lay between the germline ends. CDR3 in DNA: TGTGCCAGCAGCCAAGACGGAGGGTTTGATGGCTACACCTTC. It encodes CASSQDGGFDGYTF.

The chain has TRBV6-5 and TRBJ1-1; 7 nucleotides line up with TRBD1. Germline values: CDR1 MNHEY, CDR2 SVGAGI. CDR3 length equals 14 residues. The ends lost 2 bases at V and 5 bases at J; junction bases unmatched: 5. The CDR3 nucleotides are TGTGCCAGCAGTTACGGAGGGGGCGGAACTGAAGCTTTCTTT. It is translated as CASSYGGGGTEAFF.

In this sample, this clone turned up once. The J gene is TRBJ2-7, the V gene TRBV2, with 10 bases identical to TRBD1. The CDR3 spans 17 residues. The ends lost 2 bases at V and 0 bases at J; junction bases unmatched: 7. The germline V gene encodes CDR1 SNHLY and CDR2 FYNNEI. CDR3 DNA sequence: TGTGCCAGCAGTGAAAGACAGGGGGCGAGATCCTCCTACGAGCAGTACTTC. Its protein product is CASSERQGARSSYEQYF. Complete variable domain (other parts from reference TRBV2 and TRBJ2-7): EPEVTQTPSHQVTQMGQEVILRCVPISNHLYFYWYRQILGQKVEFLVSFYNNEISEKSEIFDDQFSVERPDGSNFTLKIRSTKLEDSAMYFCASSERQGARSSYEQYFGPGTRLTVT.

The CDR3 spells CASSLTQGLGPQHF. CDR3 bases: TGTGCCAGCTCACTAACTCAGGGACTGGGGCCCCAGCATTTT. V usage is TRBV18 and J usage is TRBJ1-5; possibly TRBD1 for D (5 bases). Trimming took 4 bases from V and 9 from J, leaving 16 bases between them. This CDR3 is built from 14 residues. Germline CDR1 is KGHSH and CDR2 is LQKENI.

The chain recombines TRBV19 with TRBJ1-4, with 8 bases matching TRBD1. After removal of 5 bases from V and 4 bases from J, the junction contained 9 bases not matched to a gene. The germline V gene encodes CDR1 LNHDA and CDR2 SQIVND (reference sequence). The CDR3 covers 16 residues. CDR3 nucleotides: TGTGCCAGTAGTCGCCTACCGGGACAGGATAATGAAAAACTGTTTTTT. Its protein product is CASSRLPGQDNEKLFF.

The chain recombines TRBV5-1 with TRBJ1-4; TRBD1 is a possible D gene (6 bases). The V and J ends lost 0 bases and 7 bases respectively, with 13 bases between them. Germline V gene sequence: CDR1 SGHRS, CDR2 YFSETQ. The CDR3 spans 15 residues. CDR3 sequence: CASSLEGGRGEKLFF. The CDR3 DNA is TGCGCCAGCAGCTTGGAAGGGGGAAGGGGTGAAAAACTGTTTTTT.

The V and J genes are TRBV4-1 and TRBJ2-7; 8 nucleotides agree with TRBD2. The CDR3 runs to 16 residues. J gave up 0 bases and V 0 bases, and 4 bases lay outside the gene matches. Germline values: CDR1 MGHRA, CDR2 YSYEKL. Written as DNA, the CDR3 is TGCGCCAGCAGCCAAGAACTAGCGGAGAGCTCCTACGAGCAGTACTTC. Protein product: CASSQELAESSYEQYF.

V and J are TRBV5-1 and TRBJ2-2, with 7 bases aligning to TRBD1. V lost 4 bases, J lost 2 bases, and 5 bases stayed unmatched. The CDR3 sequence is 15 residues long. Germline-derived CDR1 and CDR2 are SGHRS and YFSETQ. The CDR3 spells CASSRDRENTGELFF. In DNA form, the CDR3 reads TGCGCCAGCAGCCGTGACAGGGAAAACACCGGGGAGCTGTTTTTT.

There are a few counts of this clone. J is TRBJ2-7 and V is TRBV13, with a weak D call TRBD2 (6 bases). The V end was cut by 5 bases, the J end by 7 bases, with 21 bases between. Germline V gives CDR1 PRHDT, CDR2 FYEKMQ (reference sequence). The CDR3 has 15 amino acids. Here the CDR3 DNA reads TGTGCCAGCAGCCCCTCCTTAGGATCCGCGGGGGAGCAGTACTTC. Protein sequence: CASSPSLGSAGEQYF.

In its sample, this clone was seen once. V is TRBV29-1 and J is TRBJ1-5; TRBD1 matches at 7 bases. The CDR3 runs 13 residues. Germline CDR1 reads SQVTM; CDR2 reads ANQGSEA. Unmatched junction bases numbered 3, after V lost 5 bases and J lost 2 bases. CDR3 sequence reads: CSVRQGRNQPQHF. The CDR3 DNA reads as TGCAGCGTTAGACAGGGCCGCAATCAGCCCCAGCATTTT.

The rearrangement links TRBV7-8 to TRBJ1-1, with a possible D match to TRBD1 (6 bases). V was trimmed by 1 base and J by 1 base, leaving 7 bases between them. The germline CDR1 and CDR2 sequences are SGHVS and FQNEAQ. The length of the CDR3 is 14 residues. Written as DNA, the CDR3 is TGTGCCAGCAGCTTAGGGACAGCGAACACTGAAGCTTTCTTT. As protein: CASSLGTANTEAFF.

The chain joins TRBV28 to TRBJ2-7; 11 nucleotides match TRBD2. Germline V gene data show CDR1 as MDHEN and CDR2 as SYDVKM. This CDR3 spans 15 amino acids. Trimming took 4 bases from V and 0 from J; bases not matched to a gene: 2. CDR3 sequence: CASSSTSGNSYEQYF. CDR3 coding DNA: TGTGCCAGCAGTTCGACTAGCGGGAACTCCTACGAGCAGTACTTC.

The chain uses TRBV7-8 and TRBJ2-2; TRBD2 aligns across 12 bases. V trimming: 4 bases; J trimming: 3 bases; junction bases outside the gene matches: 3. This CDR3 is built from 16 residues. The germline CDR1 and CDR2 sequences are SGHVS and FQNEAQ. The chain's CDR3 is CASSSSGRDHTGELFF. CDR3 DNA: TGTGCCAGCAGCTCTAGCGGGAGGGACCACACCGGGGAGCTGTTTTTT.

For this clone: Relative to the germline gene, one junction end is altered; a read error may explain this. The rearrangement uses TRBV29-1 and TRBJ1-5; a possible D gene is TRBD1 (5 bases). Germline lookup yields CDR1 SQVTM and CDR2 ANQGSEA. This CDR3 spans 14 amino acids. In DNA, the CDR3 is TGCAGCGTTGAAGAGGGGGGAAATGATCAACCCCAGCATTTT. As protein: CSVEEGGNDQPQHF.

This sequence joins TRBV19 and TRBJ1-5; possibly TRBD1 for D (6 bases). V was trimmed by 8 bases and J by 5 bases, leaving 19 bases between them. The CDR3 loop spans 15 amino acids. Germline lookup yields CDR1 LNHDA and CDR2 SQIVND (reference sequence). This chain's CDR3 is CASRKTTGKDQPQHF. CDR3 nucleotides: TGTGCCAGTCGTAAAACAACAGGGAAGGATCAGCCCCAGCATTTT.

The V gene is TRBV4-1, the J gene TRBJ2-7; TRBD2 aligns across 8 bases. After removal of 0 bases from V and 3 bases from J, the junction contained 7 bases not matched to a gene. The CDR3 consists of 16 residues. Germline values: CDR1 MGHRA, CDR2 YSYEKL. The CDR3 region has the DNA TGCGCCAGCAGCCAAGATCCGGGAGGGGGAATCTACGAGCAGTACTTC. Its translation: CASSQDPGGGIYEQYF.

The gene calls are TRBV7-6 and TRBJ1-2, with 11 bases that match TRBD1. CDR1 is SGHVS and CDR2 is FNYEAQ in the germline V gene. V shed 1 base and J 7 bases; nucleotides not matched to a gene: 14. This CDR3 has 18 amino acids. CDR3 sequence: CASSLDPGQGASGGGYTF. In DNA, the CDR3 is TGTGCCAGCAGCTTAGACCCAGGACAGGGGGCGAGCGGTGGTGGCTACACCTTC.

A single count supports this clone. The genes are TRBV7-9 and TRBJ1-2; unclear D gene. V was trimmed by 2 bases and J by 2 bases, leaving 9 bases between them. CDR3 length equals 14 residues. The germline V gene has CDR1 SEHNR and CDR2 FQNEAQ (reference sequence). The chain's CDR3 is CASSLIGVNYGYTF. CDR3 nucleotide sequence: TGTGCCAGCAGCTTAATTGGAGTAAACTATGGCTACACCTTC.

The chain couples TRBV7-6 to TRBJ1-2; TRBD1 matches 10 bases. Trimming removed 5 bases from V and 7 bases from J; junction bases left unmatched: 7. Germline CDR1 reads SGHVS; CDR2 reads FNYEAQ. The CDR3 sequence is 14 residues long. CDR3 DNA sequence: TGTGCCAGCAGCCCCGACAGGGGGCCTAGTGGCTACACCTTC. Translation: CASSPDRGPSGYTF.